This note documents a single T cell receptor (beta chain) sequence. In germline, CDR1 is SGHTA, CDR2 FQGTGA. Trimming stripped 6 bases from V and 1 base from J, with 9 bases between. The length of the CDR3 is 13 residues. Original analysis: Researchers report that nucleated cell counts were estimated from reference gene primer amplification. The table came from immunoSEQ multiplex PCR; TCRdb's copy has only in-frame clones and leaves some out. V, J and clone size are taken as reported in that table, and D and trimming were inferred from the DNA itself. The sample has approximately 180,000 clones; more than 65% are singletons. The sample is drawn from a study of blood T cell repertoires in COVID-19. Those enrolled, adults aged roughly 18 to 95 years, came from fewer than 25 US areas. Which cohort a participant joined came from the clinical history participants gave. What the recovered Cohort 3 donors had was two negative PCRs, clearance, or symptom resolution.

The chain couples TRBV7-3 to TRBJ1-1; D may be TRBD1 (6 bases). The receptor's source is a man between 45 and 60 years old who had recovered from COVID-19. The sample taken for sequencing was PBMCs or T cells enriched from blood (not recorded which). The CDR3 reads CASRQGQNTEAFF. CDR3 bases: TGTGCCAGCAGACAGGGCCAGAACACTGAAGCTTTCTTT.